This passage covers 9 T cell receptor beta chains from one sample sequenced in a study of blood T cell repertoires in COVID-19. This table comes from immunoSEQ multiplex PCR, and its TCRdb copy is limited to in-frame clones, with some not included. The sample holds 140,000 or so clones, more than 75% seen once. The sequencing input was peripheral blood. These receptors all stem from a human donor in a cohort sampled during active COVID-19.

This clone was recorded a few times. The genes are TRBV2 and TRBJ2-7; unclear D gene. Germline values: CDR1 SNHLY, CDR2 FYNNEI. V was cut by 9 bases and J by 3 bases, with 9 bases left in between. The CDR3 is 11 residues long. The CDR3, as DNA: TGTGCCAGTGAAAAGCACTACGAGCAGTACTTC. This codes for CASEKHYEQYF.

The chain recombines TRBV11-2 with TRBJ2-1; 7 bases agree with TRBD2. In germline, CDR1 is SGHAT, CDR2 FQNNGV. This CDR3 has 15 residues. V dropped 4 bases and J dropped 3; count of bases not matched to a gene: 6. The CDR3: CASSSQSGGYNEQFF. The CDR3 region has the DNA TGTGCCAGCAGCTCCCAATCGGGGGGCTACAATGAGCAGTTCTTC.

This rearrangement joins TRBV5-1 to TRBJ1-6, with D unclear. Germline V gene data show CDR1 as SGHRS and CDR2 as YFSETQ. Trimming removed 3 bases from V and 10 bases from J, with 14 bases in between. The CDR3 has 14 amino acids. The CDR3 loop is CASSSTTSPSPLHF. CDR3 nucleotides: TGCGCCAGCAGCTCAACGACAAGTCCCTCACCCCTCCACTTT.

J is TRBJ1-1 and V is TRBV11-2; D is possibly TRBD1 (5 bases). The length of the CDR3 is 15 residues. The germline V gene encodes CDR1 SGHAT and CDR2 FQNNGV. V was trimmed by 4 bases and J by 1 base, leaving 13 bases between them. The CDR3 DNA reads TGTGCCAGCAGCTCCGGACAACTTACGAACACTGAAGCTTTCTTT. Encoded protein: CASSSGQLTNTEAFF.

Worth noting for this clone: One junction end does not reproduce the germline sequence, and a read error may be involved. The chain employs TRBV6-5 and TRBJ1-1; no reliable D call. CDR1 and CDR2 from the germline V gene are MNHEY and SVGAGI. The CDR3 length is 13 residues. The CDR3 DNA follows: TGTGCCAGCAGTCCCCGGGGTAACATTGAAGCTTTCTTT. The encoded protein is CASSPRGNIEAFF.

In DNA, the CDR3 is TGCGCCAGCAGCCTCGGGGACAGTGAAGCTTTCTTT. Translation gives CASSLGDSEAFF. V gene TRBV5-1 combines with J gene TRBJ1-1, with TRBD1 identical over 7 bases. Germline V gene lookup returns CDR1 SGHRS and CDR2 YFSETQ. Losses at the gene ends were 4 bases for V and 7 bases for J; bases not matched to a gene: 4. This CDR3 comprises 12 residues.

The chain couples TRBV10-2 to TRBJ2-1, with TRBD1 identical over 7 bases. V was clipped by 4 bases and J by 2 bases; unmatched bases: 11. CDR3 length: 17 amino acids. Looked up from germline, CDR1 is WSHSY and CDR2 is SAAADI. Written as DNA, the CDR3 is TGCGCCAGCAGTGCCTACAGGGGCCCGACCGCCTACAATGAGCAGTTCTTC. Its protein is CASSAYRGPTAYNEQFF.

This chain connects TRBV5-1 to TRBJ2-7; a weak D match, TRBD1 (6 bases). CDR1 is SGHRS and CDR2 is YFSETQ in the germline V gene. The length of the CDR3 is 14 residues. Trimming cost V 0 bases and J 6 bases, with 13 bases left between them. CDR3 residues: CASSLGGTRGEQYF. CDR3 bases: TGCGCCAGCAGCTTGGGGGGGACCAGGGGCGAGCAGTACTTC.

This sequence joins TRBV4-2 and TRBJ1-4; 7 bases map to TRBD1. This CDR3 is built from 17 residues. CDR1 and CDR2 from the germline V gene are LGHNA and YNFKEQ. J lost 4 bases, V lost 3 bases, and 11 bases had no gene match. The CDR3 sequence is CASSHALRTGINEKLFF. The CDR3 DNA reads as TGTGCCAGCAGCCACGCCCTTAGGACAGGCATTAATGAAAAACTGTTTTTT.